The 30 T cell receptor beta chains listed next were all sequenced from one sample in a study of shared clonotypes between healthy human individuals (dated by TCRdb to 2020 to 2021). The method behind the library was the immunoSEQ multiplex PCR assay. Drawn from immuneACCESS, this table holds only the in-frame rearrangements with V and J called that TCRdb kept. Clones are partly lost; checked studies trace under half to an unresolved V gene and leave the rest unexplained. The sample data list roughly 1,100,000 clones, and around 75% of these were observed just once. In total, the top ten clones hold around 1.4% of the sample. The sequenced sample consisted of memory CD4+ T cells sorted from blood. Per the publication, the cell subset or site label means: CD45RA-negative fraction. The receptor set was obtained from a man aged 18-30 years in good health.

This chain links TRBV18 with TRBJ2-1; 12 nucleotides agree with TRBD2. The germline V gene has CDR1 KGHSH and CDR2 LQKENI. This CDR3 contains 15 residues. Germline trimming cut 0 bases from V and 8 bases from J; bases unmatched to any gene: 2. The CDR3 coding sequence is TGTGCCAGCTCACCACCGGGACTAGCGGGCGATGAGCAGTTCTTC. Its protein product is CASSPPGLAGDEQFF. Together with reference TRBV18 and TRBJ2-1, the CDR3 gives the full variable domain: NAGVMQNPRHLVRRRGQEARLRCSPMKGHSHVYWYRQLPEEGLKFMVYLQKENIIDESGMPKERFSAEFPKEGPSILRIQQVVRGDSAAYFCASSPPGLAGDEQFFGPGTRLTVL.

With regard to this clone: The same CDR3 arises from other DNA sequences in this sample as well. The chain uses TRBV11-2 and TRBJ2-5; 7 bases align to TRBD1. The CDR3 contains 15 residues. V shed 4 bases, J shed 1 base, and the junction held 6 bases outside the gene matches. Germline loops: CDR1 SGHAT, CDR2 FQNNGV. The CDR3: CASSSGQAPQETQYF. Written as DNA, the CDR3 is TGTGCCAGCAGCTCCGGACAGGCCCCCCAAGAGACCCAGTACTTC.

This clone was counted a single time. This chain uses TRBV6-1 with TRBJ2-7; TRBD1 aligns across 10 bases. The CDR3 runs to 15 residues. J was trimmed by 2 bases and V by 8 bases; bases with no gene match: 9. Germline loops: CDR1 MNHNS, CDR2 SASEGT. CDR3 nucleotide sequence: TGTGCCAGCCGACAAACGGGGACAGGGGCCTACGAGCAGTACTTC. Translation: CASRQTGTGAYEQYF.

The V gene is TRBV6-5, the J gene TRBJ1-6, with D tentatively TRBD1 (5 bases). The CDR3 runs 12 residues. The V gene lost 6 bases and the J gene lost 9 bases, with 9 bases spanning the gap. In germline, CDR1 is MNHEY, CDR2 SVGAGI. CDR3 protein: CASRRTFSPLHF. The DNA of the CDR3 is TGTGCCAGCAGAAGGACATTTTCACCCCTCCACTTT.

The rearrangement links TRBV28 to TRBJ1-4; 10 nucleotides line up with TRBD1. The junction had 8 bases not matched to a gene; V was cut back by 8 bases and J by 8 bases. Germline CDR1 and CDR2: MDHEN and SYDVKM. This CDR3 comprises 14 residues. In nucleotides, the CDR3 is TGTGCCAGCGGGTCGACAGGGGGCAACGAAAAACTGTTTTTT. Translated, it gives CASGSTGGNEKLFF.

The V call is TRBV6-1, the J call TRBJ2-3; 9 nucleotides align to TRBD2. The CDR3 length is 15 residues. J was trimmed by 2 bases and V by 2 bases; bases with no gene match: 2. CDR1 is MNHNS and CDR2 is SASEGT in the germline V gene. CDR3 residues: CASSERGRATDTQYF. The CDR3 DNA follows: TGTGCCAGCAGTGAACGCGGGAGGGCCACAGATACGCAGTATTTT.

The chain uses TRBV7-2 and TRBJ2-7; D is unclear. Per the germline V gene, CDR1 is SGHTA and CDR2 is FQGNSA. V lost 3 bases to trimming and J lost 1 base, with 13 bases between them. The CDR3 totals 15 residues. CDR3 nucleotides: TGTGCCAGCAGCTTGGCTCTAGGACCATCCTACGAGCAGTACTTC. This encodes CASSLALGPSYEQYF.

This chain joins TRBV10-2 and TRBJ1-1; unclear D gene. CDR3 size: 12 residues. V gave up 6 bases and J gave up 0 bases, with 5 bases separating them. Germline CDR1 reads WSHSY; CDR2 reads SAAADI. In DNA form, the CDR3 reads TGCGCCAGCAGAAAGATGAACACTGAAGCTTTCTTT. Translated: CASRKMNTEAFF.

The chain couples TRBV28 to TRBJ1-2; the match to TRBD1 covers 7 bases. This CDR3 region has 15 residues. J was trimmed by 4 bases and V by 3 bases; bases with no gene match: 8. The V gene's germline CDR1 is MDHEN and CDR2 SYDVKM. Here the CDR3 DNA reads TGTGCCAGCAGTTTTTCCGACAGGGTTGGCTATGGCTACACCTTC. It is translated as CASSFSDRVGYGYTF.

This chain joins TRBV7-2 and TRBJ2-5; tentative D call: TRBD1 (5 bases). The germline V gene encodes CDR1 SGHTA and CDR2 FQGNSA. Trimming pared 5 bases from V and 5 bases from J, leaving 21 bases between. This CDR3 is built from 16 residues. The CDR3 coding sequence is TGTGCCAGCAGCCCATTTATGATGTCCTCAGGGGAGACCCAGTACTTC. This gives the protein CASSPFMMSSGETQYF.

This clone showed up just a few times. The rearrangement links TRBV29-1 to TRBJ1-4, with 7 bases fitting TRBD1. Looked up from germline, CDR1 is SQVTM and CDR2 is ANQGSEA. The CDR3 has 13 amino acids. V lost 6 bases to trimming and J lost 7 bases; unmatched junction nucleotides: 8. CDR3 bases: TGCAGCGTGGGACAGCAAATTGGTGAAAAACTGTTTTTT. Translating gives CSVGQQIGEKLFF.

This clone was found a few times. One end of the junction varies from germline; a read error may be responsible. This rearrangement joins TRBV7-7 to TRBJ2-5; D is perhaps TRBD2 (7 bases). The CDR3 runs 15 residues. CDR1 SSHAT and CDR2 FNYEAQ come from the germline V gene (reference sequence). CDR3 nucleotides: TGTGCTAGCAGCTTAGACGGGGGGCCCCAAGAGACCCAGTACTTC. This sequence encodes CASSLDGGPQETQYF.

The rearrangement joins TRBV7-9 to TRBJ2-3, with 12 bases matching TRBD2. After removal of 5 bases from V and 2 bases from J, the junction contained 5 bases not matched to a gene. The CDR3 extends over 16 amino acids. From germline, CDR1 is SEHNR and CDR2 FQNEAQ (reference sequence). The CDR3 DNA is TGTGCCAGCAGCGTGACTAGCGGGGGTTACACAGATACGCAGTATTTT. As protein: CASSVTSGGYTDTQYF.

For this clone: The junction shows a germline mismatch at one end, possibly a read error. The chain links TRBV7-2 to TRBJ1-2; no definite D call. The CDR3 has 17 residues. The germline gives CDR1 SGHTA, CDR2 FQGNSA. Written as DNA, the CDR3 is TGTGTCAGCAGCTTACATTCCAGGCGGGTCGGCGCCTATGGCTACACCTTC. Protein product: CVSSLHSRRVGAYGYTF.

As for this clone: The sample has other DNA sequences that encode this CDR3 too. This chain joins TRBV19 and TRBJ1-5, with a weak D call TRBD1 (5 bases). The V and J ends lost 0 bases and 7 bases respectively, with 10 bases between them. There are 14 residues in the CDR3. Germline CDR1 is LNHDA and CDR2 is SQIVND (reference sequence). CDR3 in amino acids: CASSIDRDRQPQHF. For the CDR3, the DNA is TGTGCCAGTAGTATAGACCGGGACCGCCAGCCCCAGCATTTT.

The chain links TRBV7-9 to TRBJ1-5; the match to TRBD1 covers 8 bases. This CDR3 region has 15 residues. V was pared by 5 bases and J by 6 bases, with 9 bases of the junction left unmatched. Germline V gene data show CDR1 as SEHNR and CDR2 as FQNEAQ (reference sequence). The DNA of the CDR3 is TGTGCCAGCAGCCTCGGACAGGGTAACACTCAGCCCCAGCATTTT. It specifies CASSLGQGNTQPQHF.

The chain carries TRBV10-2 and TRBJ2-7; possibly TRBD1 for D (5 bases). CDR1 and CDR2 (germline): WSHSY, SAAADI. The CDR3 contains 14 residues. V was clipped by 7 bases and J by 3 bases, with 16 bases between them. In DNA, the CDR3 is TGCGCCAGCACCACAGACGTTCAGGGCTACGAGCAGTACTTC. The encoded protein is CASTTDVQGYEQYF.

This rearrangement joins TRBV6-5 to TRBJ2-1, with TRBD2 identical over 10 bases. Trimming removed 6 bases from V and 8 bases from J; junction bases left unmatched: 4. The germline V gene has CDR1 MNHEY and CDR2 SVGAGI. This CDR3 spans 13 amino acids. This chain's CDR3 is CASRAGGRDEQFF. CDR3 DNA sequence: TGTGCCAGCAGAGCGGGGGGGAGAGATGAGCAGTTCTTC.

CDR3 nucleotides: TGTGCCAGCACCAGCGGTGCCTACAATGAGCAGTTCTTC. This gives the protein CASTSGAYNEQFF. The rearrangement links TRBV28 to TRBJ2-1; D perhaps matches TRBD2 (5 bases). V gave up 7 bases and J gave up 2 bases, with 9 bases separating them. Germline CDR1 and CDR2: MDHEN and SYDVKM. The CDR3 has 13 amino acids.

The rearrangement uses TRBV5-1 and TRBJ2-7; maybe TRBD1 (6 bases). The CDR3 runs 17 residues. CDR1 and CDR2 from the germline V gene are SGHRS and YFSETQ. Trimming left V 0 bases short and J 3 bases short, with 19 bases between. Written as DNA, the CDR3 is TGCGCCAGCAGCTTGGACAGGGAGCGACTGGGGTACTACGAGCAGTACTTC. It translates to CASSLDRERLGYYEQYF.

This clone appeared many times. The chain couples TRBV4-1 to TRBJ1-1; TRBD1 matches at 8 bases. The junction had 5 bases not matched to a gene; V was cut back by 1 base and J by 1 base. The CDR3 loop spans 16 amino acids. Germline V lookup: CDR1 MGHRA, CDR2 YSYEKL. CDR3 bases: TGCGCCAGCAGCCAAGGGTTGGACAGGGAGAACACTGAAGCTTTCTTT. Protein product: CASSQGLDRENTEAFF.

The CDR3 coding sequence is TGTGCCAGCAGCTTCCTAGCGGGTAGGAACAATGAGCAGTTCTTC. It translates to CASSFLAGRNNEQFF. This chain connects TRBV7-2 to TRBJ2-1, with 8 bases lining up with TRBD2. CDR3 length: 15 amino acids. The germline V gene has CDR1 SGHTA and CDR2 FQGNSA. J gave up 5 bases and V 3 bases, and 6 bases lay outside the gene matches.

The rearrangement uses TRBV11-1 and TRBJ2-7; 7 nucleotides align to TRBD1. Germline V gene lookup returns CDR1 SGHAT and CDR2 FQDESV (reference sequence). The trim removed 6 bases at V and 2 bases at J, leaving 7 bases unmatched. The CDR3 extends over 14 amino acids. The CDR3 DNA follows: TGTGCCAGCAGTGGACCGGGACAGACCTACGAGCAGTACTTC. Encoded protein: CASSGPGQTYEQYF.

This clone was observed a few times. V is TRBV18 and J is TRBJ1-5; possible D gene TRBD1, 5 bases. This CDR3 is built from 15 residues. V lost 2 bases, J lost 2 bases, and 10 bases lay in between. Per the germline V gene, CDR1 is KGHSH and CDR2 is LQKENI. Here the CDR3 DNA reads TGTGCCAGCTCACCAGTGGGGGATGGCAATCAGCCCCAGCATTTT. Translated: CASSPVGDGNQPQHF.

V is TRBV5-1 and J is TRBJ1-3; possibly TRBD1 for D (5 bases). The CDR3 covers 18 residues. V was trimmed by 4 bases and J by 0 bases, leaving 20 bases between them. CDR1 SGHRS and CDR2 YFSETQ come from the germline V gene. The CDR3 DNA reads TGCGCCAGCAGCCCAGGGATGGTCGTGGGGTACTCTGGAAACACCATATATTTT. Amino acids: CASSPGMVVGYSGNTIYF.

The chain combines TRBV6-1 with TRBJ1-1; D is perhaps TRBD1 (5 bases). The CDR3 is 12 amino acids. V dropped 6 bases and J dropped 6 bases, with 11 bases sitting between them. Germline CDR1 and CDR2: MNHNS and SASEGT. The CDR3 loop reads CASRGDRAEAFF. As DNA, the CDR3 is TGTGCCAGCAGAGGAGACAGAGCTGAAGCTTTCTTT.

In the case of this clone: This sample also contains other DNA sequences that code for the same CDR3. V and J are TRBV30 and TRBJ1-4; 8 positions match TRBD1. The germline V gene encodes CDR1 GTSNPN and CDR2 SVGIG (reference sequence). The CDR3 length is 12 residues. The trim removed 2 bases at V and 8 bases at J, leaving 1 base unmatched. The CDR3 DNA reads TGTGCCTGGAGTACAGGGGGGGAAAAACTGTTTTTT. This codes for CAWSTGGEKLFF.

In regard to this clone: The identical CDR3 is also encoded by other nucleotide sequences in the sample. The chain carries TRBV7-3 and TRBJ2-1; 15 positions match TRBD2. The CDR3 is 16 amino acids. J was trimmed by 7 bases and V by 5 bases; bases with no gene match: 6. The germline V gene has CDR1 SGHTA and CDR2 FQGTGA. CDR3 amino acids: CASSPGLAGGRNEQFF. The CDR3 DNA follows: TGTGCCAGCAGCCCCGGACTAGCGGGGGGGCGGAATGAGCAGTTCTTC. Drawing the rest from reference TRBV7-3 and TRBJ2-1, the complete variable domain is GAGVSQTPSNKVTEKGKYVELRCDPISGHTALYWYRQSLGQGPEFLIYFQGTGAADDSGLPNDRFFAVRPEGSVSTLKIQRTERGDSAVYLCASSPGLAGGRNEQFFGPGTRLTVL.

Only a few counts were recorded for this clone. Distinct nucleotide sequences in the sample also encode this CDR3. V and J are TRBV5-1 and TRBJ2-2, with TRBD2 as a possible D gene (6 bases). The CDR3 runs 13 residues. CDR1 is SGHRS and CDR2 is YFSETQ in the germline V gene. With 4 bases removed from V and 3 bases from J, the gap between germline ends came to 7 bases. The CDR3 DNA reads TGCGCCAGCAGCCCGGGGGACACCGGGGAGCTGTTTTTT. Encoded protein: CASSPGDTGELFF.

The J gene is TRBJ1-3, the V gene TRBV28, with D perhaps matching TRBD1 (5 bases). There are 13 residues in the CDR3. V lost 5 bases to trimming and J lost 3 bases, with 8 bases between them. CDR1 and CDR2 from the germline V gene are MDHEN and SYDVKM. CDR3 region: CASSTGYGNTIYF. The CDR3 coding sequence is TGTGCCAGCAGTACAGGTTATGGAAACACCATATATTTT.